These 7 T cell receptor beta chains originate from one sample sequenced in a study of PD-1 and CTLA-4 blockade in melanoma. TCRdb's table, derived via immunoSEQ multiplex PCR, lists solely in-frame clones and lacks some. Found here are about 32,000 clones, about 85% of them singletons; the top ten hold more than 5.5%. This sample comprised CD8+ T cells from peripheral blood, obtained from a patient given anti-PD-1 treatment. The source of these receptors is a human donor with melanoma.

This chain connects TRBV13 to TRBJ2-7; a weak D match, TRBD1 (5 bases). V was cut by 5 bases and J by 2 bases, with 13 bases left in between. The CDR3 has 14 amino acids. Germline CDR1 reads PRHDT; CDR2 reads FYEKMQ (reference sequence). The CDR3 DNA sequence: TGTGCCAGCAGCAAAGAGGACACCCCCTACGAGCAGTACTTC. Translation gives CASSKEDTPYEQYF.

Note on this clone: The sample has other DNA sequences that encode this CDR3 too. Written as DNA, the CDR3 is TGCGCCAGCAGCTTTAACACCGGGGAGCTGTTTTTT. It yields the protein CASSFNTGELFF. The rearrangement links TRBV5-1 to TRBJ2-2; D not resolved. V was cut by 2 bases and J by 2 bases, with 1 base left in between. The length of the CDR3 is 12 residues. Germline V gene sequence: CDR1 SGHRS, CDR2 YFSETQ.

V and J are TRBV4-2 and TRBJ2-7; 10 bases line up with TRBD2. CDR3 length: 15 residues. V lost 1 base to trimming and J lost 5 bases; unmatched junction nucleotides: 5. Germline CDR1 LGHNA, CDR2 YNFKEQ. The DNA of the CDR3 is TGTGCCAGCAGCCAAGGGAGACTAGCGGGCGACGAGCAGTACTTC. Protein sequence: CASSQGRLAGDEQYF.

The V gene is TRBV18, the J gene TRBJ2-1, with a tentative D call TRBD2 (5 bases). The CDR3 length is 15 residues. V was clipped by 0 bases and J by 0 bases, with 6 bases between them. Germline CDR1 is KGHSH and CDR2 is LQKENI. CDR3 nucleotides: TGTGCCAGCTCACCACCAGGAGGCTCCTACAATGAGCAGTTCTTC. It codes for CASSPPGGSYNEQFF.

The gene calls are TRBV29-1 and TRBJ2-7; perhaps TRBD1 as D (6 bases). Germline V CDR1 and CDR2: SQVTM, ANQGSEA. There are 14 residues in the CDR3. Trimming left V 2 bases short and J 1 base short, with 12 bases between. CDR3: CSVESAGESYEQYF. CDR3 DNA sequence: TGCAGCGTTGAATCGGCAGGGGAATCCTACGAGCAGTACTTC.

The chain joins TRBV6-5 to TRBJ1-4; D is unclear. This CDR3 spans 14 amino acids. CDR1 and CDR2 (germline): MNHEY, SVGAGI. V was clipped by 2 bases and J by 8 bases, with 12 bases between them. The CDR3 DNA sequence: TGTGCCAGCAGTTACCGAGGTGGAGGCGAAAAACTGTTTTTT. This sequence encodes CASSYRGGGEKLFF.

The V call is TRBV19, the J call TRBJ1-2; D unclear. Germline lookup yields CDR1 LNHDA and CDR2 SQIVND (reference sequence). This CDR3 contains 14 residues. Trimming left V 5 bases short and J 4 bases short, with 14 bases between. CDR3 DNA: TGTGCCAGTAGTTCCTTCGGTTCTAGCTATGGCTACACCTTC. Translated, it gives CASSSFGSSYGYTF.